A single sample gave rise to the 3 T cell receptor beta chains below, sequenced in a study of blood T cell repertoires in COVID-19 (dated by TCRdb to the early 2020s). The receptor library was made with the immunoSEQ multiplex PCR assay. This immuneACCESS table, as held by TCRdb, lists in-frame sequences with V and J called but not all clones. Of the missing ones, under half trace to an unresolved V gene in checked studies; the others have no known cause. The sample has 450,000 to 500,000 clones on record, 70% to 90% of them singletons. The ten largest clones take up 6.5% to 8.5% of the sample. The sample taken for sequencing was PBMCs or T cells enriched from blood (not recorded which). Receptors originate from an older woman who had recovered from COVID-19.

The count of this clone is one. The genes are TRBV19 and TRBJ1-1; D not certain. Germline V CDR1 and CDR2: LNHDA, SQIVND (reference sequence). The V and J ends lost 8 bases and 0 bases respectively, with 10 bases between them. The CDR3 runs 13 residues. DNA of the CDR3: TGTGCCAGTGGCTCGGGGTTGAACACTGAAGCTTTCTTT. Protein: CASGSGLNTEAFF.

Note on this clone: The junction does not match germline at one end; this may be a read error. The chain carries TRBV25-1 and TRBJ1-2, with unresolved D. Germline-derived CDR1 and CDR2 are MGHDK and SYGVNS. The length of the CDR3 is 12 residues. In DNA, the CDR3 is TGTGCCAGCAGGGTGACTAACTCTGGCTACACCTTC. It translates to CASRVTNSGYTF.

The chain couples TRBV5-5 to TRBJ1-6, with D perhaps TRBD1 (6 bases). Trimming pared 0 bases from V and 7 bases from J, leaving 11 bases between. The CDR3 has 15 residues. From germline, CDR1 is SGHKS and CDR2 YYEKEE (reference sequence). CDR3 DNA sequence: TGTGCCAGCAGCTTGGAGAGTAGGGGGAATTCACCCCTCCACTTT. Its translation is CASSLESRGNSPLHF.